This TCR beta chain derives from a study of blood T cell repertoires in COVID-19. The overall study: Sites in the United States, Italy and Spain provided acute and convalescent COVID-19 samples. T cells, B-cell-depleted T cells, or PBMCs provided the cDNA or gDNA that served as material.

Per the original data handling: Amplification from reference gene primers served as the basis for estimated nucleated cell counts. Clones were read by immunoSEQ multiplex PCR, and TCRdb kept only the in-frame ones, dropping some. V, J and clone size derive from that table, while D and trimming were established from the DNA sequence. The data hold around 140,000 clones, with more than 60% observed a single time. A few counts support this clone. V was clipped by 5 bases and J by 0 bases, with 11 bases between them. The CDR3 covers 14 residues. Per the germline V gene, CDR1 is SGHNT and CDR2 is YYREEE (reference sequence).

The gene calls are TRBV5-4 and TRBJ2-5; D unresolved. The TCR comes from a woman aged 60-70 years with acute or convalescent COVID-19. The sample taken for sequencing was peripheral blood. The CDR3 region is CASRSDLNQETQYF. The DNA of the CDR3 is TGTGCCAGCAGGTCTGACTTGAACCAAGAGACCCAGTACTTC. The full variable domain, rest sourced from reference TRBV5-4 and TRBJ2-5, is ETGVTQSPTHLIKTRGQQVTLRCSSQSGHNTVSWYQQALGQGPQFIFQYYREEENGRGNFPPRFSGLQFPNYSSELNVNALELDDSALYLCASRSDLNQETQYFGPGTRLLVL.